This T cell receptor beta chain was captured by sequencing in a study of patients and donors after allogeneic stem cell transplantation. A single record per CDR3 protein comes from TCRdb applying MiXCR to the RT-PCR reads. Among tens of thousands of distinct CDR3 sequences listed, around a quarter were seen once. CDR1 is SGHTA, CDR2 FQGNSA, per germline. V dropped 0 bases and J dropped 8 bases, with 14 bases sitting between them. The length of the CDR3 is 16 residues. This clonotype was seen a few times. Sequenced material: blood, either unsorted or a sorted T cell fraction (not recorded which). V and J are TRBV7-2 and TRBJ1-6; a possible D gene is TRBD1 (6 bases). The receptor was derived from a human donor who was either an allogeneic HSCT recipient or a stem cell or donor lymphocyte infusion donor (not recorded which). It is not recorded whose cells these are; they may come from a transplant donor. CDR3 region: CASSLASQGTDSPLHF. For the CDR3, the DNA is TGTGCCAGCAGCTTAGCGTCACAGGGTACAGATTCACCCCTCCACTTT.